The 29 T cell receptor beta chains given below trace back to one sample, sequenced in a study of cytotoxic CD8 clonotypes in ibrutinib-treated CLL. Method: immunoSEQ multiplex PCR; TCRdb's copy keeps in-frame clones and lacks some. The sample contains over 140,000 clones, around 82% of which appear only once. The sample in question was PBMCs, obtained after 36 months of ibrutinib treatment. Receptors originate from a human donor with chronic lymphocytic leukemia.

The chain has TRBV4-1 and TRBJ1-5; D possibly corresponds to TRBD1 (5 bases). CDR1 MGHRA and CDR2 YSYEKL come from the germline V gene. The CDR3 extends over 14 amino acids. Trimming shortened V by 0 bases and J by 8 bases, and 11 bases separated the two germline ends. The CDR3 DNA reads TGCGCCAGCAGCCAAGATCCGGGGGGGAAGCCCCAGCATTTT. It translates to CASSQDPGGKPQHF.

This clone turned up a few times. This rearrangement joins TRBV5-1 to TRBJ1-1; D might be TRBD1 (5 bases). V was pared by 0 bases and J by 1 base, with 13 bases between. The CDR3 has 16 residues. CDR1 and CDR2 from the germline V gene are SGHRS and YFSETQ. The CDR3 bases are TGCGCCAGCAGCTTGGAGTCCCACAGGACGAACACTGAAGCTTTCTTT. It specifies CASSLESHRTNTEAFF.

The V gene is TRBV4-1, the J gene TRBJ1-5; TRBD1 is a possible D gene (6 bases). The V and J ends lost 6 bases and 4 bases respectively, with 19 bases between them. Per the germline V gene, CDR1 is MGHRA and CDR2 is YSYEKL. The CDR3 runs to 16 residues. CDR3 loop: CASRKQGSRRNQPQHF. CDR3 bases: TGCGCCAGCAGAAAACAGGGTTCCCGACGGAATCAGCCCCAGCATTTT.

The J gene is TRBJ1-5, the V gene TRBV7-8; D gene unclear. The CDR3 extends over 15 amino acids. Trimming left V 7 bases short and J 0 bases short, with 13 bases between. The V gene's germline CDR1 is SGHVS and CDR2 FQNEAQ. CDR3 region: CASTPLAYSNQPQHF. The CDR3 DNA reads TGTGCCAGCACCCCCCTAGCCTATAGCAATCAGCCCCAGCATTTT.

The gene calls are TRBV5-1 and TRBJ2-5; D ambiguous. Germline CDR1 and CDR2: SGHRS and YFSETQ. CDR3 size: 12 residues. Trimming shortened V by 5 bases and J by 2 bases, and 7 bases separated the two germline ends. This chain's CDR3 is CASRGPQETQYF. The CDR3 DNA reads as TGCGCCAGCAGAGGTCCGCAAGAGACCCAGTACTTC.

The chain joins TRBV4-1 to TRBJ2-1; D not resolved. Trimming took 0 bases from V and 9 from J, leaving 9 bases between them. CDR1 and CDR2 from the germline V gene are MGHRA and YSYEKL. The CDR3 spans 13 residues. Here the CDR3 DNA reads TGCGCCAGCAGCCAAGAACTTCCGATTGAGCAGTTCTTC. It codes for CASSQELPIEQFF.

This sequence joins TRBV6-5 and TRBJ2-2; D call uncertain. V gave up 3 bases and J gave up 0 bases, with 5 bases separating them. This CDR3 comprises 14 residues. Germline CDR1 and CDR2: MNHEY and SVGAGI. CDR3 coding DNA: TGTGCCAGCAGTTATGACCCGAACACCGGGGAGCTGTTTTTT. Protein: CASSYDPNTGELFF.

The chain has TRBV7-2 and TRBJ1-2, with TRBD1 identical over 7 bases. Germline V CDR1 and CDR2: SGHTA, FQGNSA. CDR3 size: 13 residues. V lost 5 bases, J lost 2 bases, and 2 bases stayed unmatched. The CDR3 DNA reads TGTGCCAGCAGCCCGGACAGGAACTATGGCTACACCTTC. This sequence encodes CASSPDRNYGYTF. Full variable domain (missing parts from reference TRBV7-2 and TRBJ1-2): GAGVSQSPSNKVTEKGKDVELRCDPISGHTALYWYRQSLGQGLEFLIYFQGNSAPDKSGLPSDRFSAERTGGSVSTLTIQRTQQEDSAVYLCASSPDRNYGYTFGSGTRLTVV.

This sequence joins TRBV4-2 and TRBJ1-1; 9 nucleotides match TRBD1. The CDR3 extends over 13 amino acids. CDR1 is LGHNA and CDR2 is YNFKEQ in the germline V gene. The V segment lost 4 bases and the J segment 8 bases; nucleotides outside the gene matches: 5. CDR3 sequence: CASSLQGAKEAFF. CDR3 sequence (DNA): TGTGCCAGCAGCCTACAGGGGGCGAAGGAAGCTTTCTTT.

The chain carries TRBV5-8 and TRBJ2-7; 9 nucleotides match TRBD1. V lost 4 bases and J lost 5; bases outside the gene matches: 7. Per the germline V gene, CDR1 is SGHTS and CDR2 is YDEGEE. The CDR3 extends over 14 amino acids. Written as DNA, the CDR3 is TGTGCCAGCAGCGGACGGACAGGGGCGAACGAGCAGTACTTC. Translation gives CASSGRTGANEQYF.

The chain links TRBV30 to TRBJ2-6; D remains ambiguous. Germline V gene lookup returns CDR1 GTSNPN and CDR2 SVGIG (reference sequence). V lost 1 base and J 3 bases, leaving 7 bases between the germline ends. The CDR3 extends over 14 amino acids. CDR3 nucleotide sequence: TGTGCCTGGAGTGCGGGTTTTGGGGCCAACGTCCTGACTTTC. Its protein product is CAWSAGFGANVLTF.

This clone was observed a handful of times. The gene calls are TRBV6-6 and TRBJ2-7; weak D call: TRBD1 (6 bases). Per germline, CDR1 MNHNY and CDR2 SVGAGI (reference sequence). This CDR3 spans 12 amino acids. The germline V and J ends were trimmed by 5 bases and 5 bases, with 10 bases remaining between them. The CDR3 DNA reads TGTGCCAGCAGTCTCCAGGGGCACGAGCAGTACTTC. As protein: CASSLQGHEQYF.

CDR3: CASSPLGGREVQPQHF. The CDR3 DNA reads TGTGCCAGCTCACCACTGGGAGGCCGGGAGGTCCAGCCCCAGCATTTT. This chain joins TRBV18 and TRBJ1-5; no clear D gene. Germline CDR1 is KGHSH and CDR2 is LQKENI. The CDR3 has 16 residues. V lost 1 base, J lost 7 bases, and 17 bases lay in between.

The genes are TRBV28 and TRBJ1-5, with D hard to call. In germline, CDR1 is MDHEN, CDR2 SYDVKM. Trimming stripped 6 bases from V and 5 bases from J, with 17 bases between. The CDR3 has 15 residues. Here the CDR3 DNA reads TGTGCCAGCAGCTTGGTGCCCCCTTTTGATCAGCCCCAGCATTTT. It specifies CASSLVPPFDQPQHF.

V gene TRBV7-9 combines with J gene TRBJ1-2; D gene uncertain. CDR1 and CDR2 (germline): SEHNR, FQNEAQ (reference sequence). The V gene lost 5 bases and the J gene lost 6 bases, with 19 bases spanning the gap. The CDR3 length is 15 residues. CDR3 sequence reads: CASSDESGVIHGYTF. CDR3 nucleotide sequence: TGTGCCAGCAGCGACGAGAGTGGCGTTATCCATGGCTACACCTTC. The full variable domain, with the rest looked up from reference TRBV7-9 and TRBJ1-2, is DTGVSQNPRHKITKRGQNVTFRCDPISEHNRLYWYRQTLGQGPEFLTYFQNEAQLEKSRLLSDRFSAERPKGSFSTLEIQRTEQGDSAMYLCASSDESGVIHGYTFGSGTRLTVV.

This clone was recorded only once. The chain couples TRBV27 to TRBJ2-7; 9 nucleotides line up with TRBD1. There are 17 residues in the CDR3. Trimming at V came to 6 bases and at J to 4 bases, leaving 16 bases not matched to a gene. Germline V gene lookup returns CDR1 MNHEY and CDR2 SMNVEV (reference sequence). CDR3 region: CASRRPGTGSLPYEQYF. As DNA, the CDR3 is TGTGCCAGCAGGCGCCCCGGGACAGGGTCTCTCCCTTACGAGCAGTACTTC.

The rearrangement links TRBV7-9 to TRBJ1-2; D may be TRBD1 (5 bases). The CDR3 contains 12 residues. Trimming cost V 5 bases and J 7 bases, with 11 bases left between them. Germline CDR1 SEHNR, CDR2 FQNEAQ (reference sequence). The CDR3 protein is CASSAGGTGYTF. CDR3 in DNA: TGTGCCAGCAGCGCCGGGGGAACTGGCTACACCTTC.

The rearrangement joins TRBV18 to TRBJ1-2; D is undetermined. The germline CDR1 and CDR2 sequences are KGHSH and LQKENI. The CDR3 covers 14 residues. V was pared by 4 bases and J by 4 bases, with 13 bases between. The CDR3 DNA sequence: TGTGCCAGCTCACAAGAAACCCGATCCTATGGCTACACCTTC. Residues: CASSQETRSYGYTF.

The chain combines TRBV4-1 with TRBJ1-4; TRBD1 is a possible D gene (5 bases). Germline V lookup: CDR1 MGHRA, CDR2 YSYEKL. Between the trimmed V and J ends, which lost 2 bases and 12 bases, there was a span of 7 bases. The CDR3 runs 11 residues. In nucleotides, the CDR3 is TGCGCCAGCAGCCAACGGGGGGAACTGTTTTTT. Protein product: CASSQRGELFF.

The chain is built from TRBV5-1 and TRBJ1-2, with D hard to call. CDR3 length: 13 residues. Germline V CDR1 and CDR2: SGHRS, YFSETQ. Trimming cost V 3 bases and J 0 bases, with 6 bases left between them. For the CDR3, the DNA is TGCGCCAGCAGCTCAGCGGCTAACTATGGCTACACCTTC. This translates into CASSSAANYGYTF.

This clone was seen only a few times. The chain couples TRBV29-1 to TRBJ1-2; D unresolved. Trimming took 5 bases from V and 0 from J, leaving 7 bases between them. The CDR3 is 12 residues long. Germline V CDR1 and CDR2: SQVTM, ANQGSEA. The CDR3 coding sequence is TGCAGCGTTCGTAGTTCTAACTATGGCTACACCTTC. Translating gives CSVRSSNYGYTF.

The gene calls are TRBV2 and TRBJ2-1; TRBD1 is a possible D gene (5 bases). The V end was cut by 6 bases, the J end by 13 bases, with 19 bases between. The CDR3 runs to 13 residues. CDR1 is SNHLY, CDR2 FYNNEI, per germline. This CDR3 reads CASSLTAPTGQFF. In nucleotides, the CDR3 is TGTGCCAGCAGCTTGACAGCCCCTACTGGCCAGTTCTTC.

The J gene is TRBJ1-2, the V gene TRBV18; D perhaps matches TRBD1 (5 bases). There are 14 residues in the CDR3. CDR1 is KGHSH, CDR2 LQKENI, per germline. Trimming took 5 bases from V and 6 from J, leaving 16 bases between them. The CDR3 loop reads CASSYRDPLNGYTF. CDR3 DNA: TGTGCCAGCTCATACCGGGACCCGCTGAATGGCTACACCTTC.

CDR3 DNA: TGTGCCAGCAGTTCCGCCCCTAGGGTGGGATCCTACGAGCAGTACTTC. Amino acid sequence: CASSSAPRVGSYEQYF. The chain carries TRBV6-5 and TRBJ2-7, with no clear D. Trimming removed 4 bases at V and 1 base at J, with 17 bases between. This CDR3 region has 16 residues. Germline V lookup: CDR1 MNHEY, CDR2 SVGAGI.

This rearrangement joins TRBV6-1 to TRBJ1-5, with no clear D. Germline V gene data show CDR1 as MNHNS and CDR2 as SASEGT. The CDR3 covers 15 residues. Trimming stripped 6 bases from V and 2 bases from J, with 14 bases between. CDR3 sequence reads: CASSLWGNGNQPQHF. In nucleotides, the CDR3 is TGTGCCAGCAGCCTTTGGGGTAATGGCAATCAGCCCCAGCATTTT.

The chain has TRBV6-4 and TRBJ2-3; D not resolved. CDR3 length equals 16 residues. Between the trimmed V and J ends, which lost 0 bases and 1 base, there was a span of 11 bases. Germline CDR1 and CDR2: MRHNA and SNTAGT. In DNA form, the CDR3 reads TGTGCCAGCAGTGACTCGGGGATTTGGGGCACAGATACGCAGTATTTT. Translation gives CASSDSGIWGTDTQYF.

The CDR3 nucleotides read TGTGCCAGCAGTTACGATTTGCCCGCGGGAGCGTACGAGCAGTACTTC. Protein: CASSYDLPAGAYEQYF. This rearrangement joins TRBV6-5 to TRBJ2-7; 7 bases align to TRBD2. The CDR3 runs 16 residues. Per germline, CDR1 MNHEY and CDR2 SVGAGI. V shed 2 bases, J shed 4 bases, and the junction held 11 bases outside the gene matches.

The chain carries TRBV21-1 and TRBJ2-7; the D call TRBD2 from the table was never checked on the DNA. TRBV21-1 is a known pseudogene. This CDR3 has 19 amino acids. The CDR3 nucleotides read TGTGCCAGCAGCAAAGGTCGGGGAGTCGTTCAGGTGGATTCCTACGAGCAGTACTTC. This codes for CASSKGRGVVQVDSYEQYF.

The CDR3 sequence: CSVESGASYEQYF. In nucleotides, the CDR3 is TGCAGCGTTGAATCGGGGGCGTCCTACGAGCAGTACTTC. The chain is built from TRBV29-1 and TRBJ2-7, with D perhaps TRBD1 or TRBD2 (6 bases each). This CDR3 comprises 13 residues. V lost 2 bases and J lost 1, with 9 bases in between. Per germline, CDR1 SQVTM and CDR2 ANQGSEA.